Listed below are T cell receptor beta chains from one sample, sequenced in a study of radiotherapy plus CTLA-4 blockade in lung cancer. Sequenced by immunoSEQ multiplex PCR; TCRdb stores in-frame clones only, minus some. This table holds 55,000 to 80,000 clones, about nine tenths found once. The sample was peripheral blood, taken from a patient treated with radiotherapy plus ipilimumab. The receptors were sampled from a human donor with non-small cell lung cancer that progressed on radiotherapy plus ipilimumab. CDR3s include the opening cysteine and the closing phenylalanine or tryptophan. The D gene is left open where the match is weak. Rows give clone size only sometimes, using once, few, many, or a class for an expanded clone.

V gene	D gene	J gene	clone size	CDR3 protein	CDR3 DNA
TRBV2	TRBD1	TRBJ2-5	-	CASSGGQPRGETQYF	TGTGCCAGCAGTGGGGGACAGCCTAGGGGGGAGACCCAGTACTTC
TRBV5-6	TRBD1	TRBJ2-2	-	CASSGTGGRAGELFF	TGTGCCAGCAGCGGGACAGGGGGCAGGGCCGGGGAGCTGTTTTTT
TRBV28	-	TRBJ2-5	-	CASSGSRDFGGTQYF	TGTGCCAGCAGTGGGTCCCGGGACTTCGGGGGGACCCAGTACTTC
TRBV6-5	-	TRBJ2-3	-	CASSYAGLHHTDTQYF	TGTGCCAGCAGTTACGCCGGACTTCACCACACAGATACGCAGTATTTT
TRBV9	TRBD2	TRBJ2-2	-	CASSVAGGRTTGELFF	TGTGCCAGCAGCGTAGCTGGCGGGAGGACCACCGGGGAGCTGTTTTTT
TRBV2	-	TRBJ2-1	-	CASSALTAANEQFF	TGTGCCAGCAGTGCCCTAACGGCAGCGAATGAGCAGTTCTTC
TRBV30	TRBD1	TRBJ2-7	-	CACLDRAPYEQYF	TGTGCCTGCCTGGACAGGGCCCCCTACGAGCAGTACTTC
TRBV18	-	TRBJ1-5	once	CASSPQLQVGQPQHF	TGTGCCAGCTCACCACAACTACAGGTAGGGCAGCCCCAGCATTTT
TRBV7-6	-	TRBJ1-1	-	CASSLARFSTGGNTEAFF	TGTGCCAGCAGCTTAGCGCGTTTCTCAACCGGGGGAAACACTGAAGCTTTCTTT
TRBV23-1	-	TRBJ2-7	-	CASVVKNGVWYEQYF	TGCGCCAGCGTTGTAAAGAATGGGGTATGGTACGAGCAGTACTTC
TRBV5-1	-	TRBJ2-1	-	CASSFSTRDNEQFF	TGCGCCAGCAGCTTCTCGACACGAGACAATGAGCAGTTCTTC
TRBV11-2	-	TRBJ2-1	-	CASSLEVYPGDEQFF	TGTGCCAGCAGCTTAGAGGTCTACCCAGGAGATGAGCAGTTCTTC
TRBV30	TRBD1	TRBJ1-4	-	CACLTRDRGEKLFF	TGTGCCTGCCTAACCCGGGACAGGGGTGAAAAACTGTTTTTT
TRBV6-6	TRBD2	TRBJ2-7	-	CASSRLAGLEEQYF	TGTGCCAGCAGTCGACTAGCGGGACTGGAAGAGCAGTACTTC